Described below is a single T cell receptor (beta chain) sequence and its context. Antigen unknown. This entry comes from a study of cytomegalovirus exposure and HLA in healthy donors. On the study more broadly: Previous work identified 120 million or so unique TCR beta sequences from 150 million to 200 million T cells. Among the approximately 400 donors who were genotyped, 70% to 90% fell in the genetic ancestry cluster that is associated with self-reported Caucasian donors. Broader study findings: Previous analysis showed most TCR beta V segments were productive about 87% or about 30% of the time.

Researchers ran the PCR with 60 Vbeta and 13 Jbeta primers. Repertoires were generated with immunoSEQ multiplex PCR, while TCRdb's copy carries only in-frame clones and drops some. This table has some 130,000 clones, around nine tenths appearing once. What was sequenced was PBMCs. This sequence originates from a woman in her 30s in good health and CMV-seronegative.

Here the CDR3 DNA reads TGTGCCAGCAGCTTATCTGGCAATTCCTACGAGCAGTACTTC. Translating gives CASSLSGNSYEQYF. The genes are TRBV7-2 and TRBJ2-7; D call uncertain. This CDR3 has 14 amino acids. The germline gives CDR1 SGHTA, CDR2 FQGNSA. V was trimmed by 2 bases and J by 1 base, leaving 9 bases between them.